The 21 T cell receptor beta chains presented below share a single source sample, sequenced in a study of CD8 T cells in ankylosing spondylitis (dated 2017 in TCRdb). Library preparation used 5' RACE. The run used an Illumina HiSeq 2500. Through fastp at Q25 and MiXCR, TCRdb rebuilt clones from the public reads, retaining in-frame beta chains. Each entry is one CDR3 protein sequence, shown with its most common DNA and genes. The table for this sample lists hundreds of thousands of distinct CDR3 sequences; around 21% of them were counted only once. Roughly 4% of the sample is in the top ten clones. Sequences were obtained from blood, either unsorted or a sorted T cell fraction (not recorded which). These receptors came from a female donor with ankylosing spondylitis or in good health (not recorded which).

CDR3 residues: CASSQDWSLSAKNIQYF. Written as DNA, the CDR3 is TGCGCCAGCAGCCAAGATTGGAGCCTGTCAGCCAAAAACATTCAGTACTTC. V usage is TRBV4-3 and J usage is TRBJ2-4, with D hard to call. V gave up 0 bases and J gave up 0 bases, with 12 bases separating them. Germline V CDR1 and CDR2: LGHNA, YSLEER. The CDR3 is 17 amino acids.

V is TRBV5-1 and J is TRBJ2-3, with D possibly matching TRBD2 (5 bases). This CDR3 comprises 15 residues. Trimming removed 4 bases from V and 2 bases from J, with 14 bases in between. Per germline, CDR1 SGHRS and CDR2 YFSETQ. The CDR3 loop reads CASSPGGTFTDTQYF. In DNA, the CDR3 is TGCGCCAGCAGCCCCGGAGGCACGTTCACAGATACGCAGTATTTT.

The V and J genes are TRBV10-3 and TRBJ2-7; 7 nucleotides line up with TRBD1. The CDR3 covers 15 residues. The ends lost 3 bases at V and 3 bases at J; junction bases unmatched: 8. Germline CDR1 and CDR2: ENHRY and SYGVKD. In DNA, the CDR3 is TGTGCCATCAGTGAATCCATCGGACAGGTCTACGAGCAGTACTTC. Translated, it gives CAISESIGQVYEQYF.

This clonotype showed up just a few times. This sequence joins TRBV7-2 and TRBJ1-2, with D hard to call. Germline V lookup: CDR1 SGHTA, CDR2 FQGNSA. The V and J ends lost 5 bases and 7 bases respectively, with 20 bases between them. The CDR3 has 15 residues. The CDR3 loop reads CASSPIPVGPGGYTF. CDR3 nucleotide sequence: TGTGCCAGCAGCCCCATCCCAGTAGGGCCTGGTGGCTACACCTTC.

The V and J genes are TRBV28 and TRBJ1-5; possible D gene TRBD1, 6 bases. Germline V gene lookup returns CDR1 MDHEN and CDR2 SYDVKM. The V end lost 5 bases, the J end lost 11 bases, and 22 bases lay between the germline ends. The CDR3 has 15 residues. The CDR3 is CASSPGTRPSSSQHF. The CDR3 DNA sequence: TGTGCCAGCAGTCCGGGGACAAGGCCCTCGTCGTCCCAGCATTTT.

This clonotype was seen only a few times. This chain uses TRBV10-3 with TRBJ2-1; 8 bases line up with TRBD2. The germline gives CDR1 ENHRY, CDR2 SYGVKD. V lost 5 bases, J lost 4 bases, and 4 bases stayed unmatched. The length of the CDR3 is 14 residues. In DNA form, the CDR3 reads TGTGCCATCAGTCGGGGGGGCGCGTACAATGAGCAGTTCTTC. As protein: CAISRGGAYNEQFF.

In this sample, this clonotype turned up many times. The chain uses TRBV12-3 or TRBV12-4 and TRBJ2-5; a weak D match, TRBD1 (6 bases). The CDR3 spans 12 residues. V lost 1 base to trimming and J lost 8 bases, with 8 bases between them. The CDR3 DNA reads as TGTGCCAGCAGTTTAGAAGGGGGTACCCAGTACTTC. It is translated as CASSLEGGTQYF.

This clonotype was counted only a few times. The chain employs TRBV15 and TRBJ2-1; possible D gene TRBD1, 6 bases. The CDR3 runs 15 residues. The germline V and J ends were trimmed by 1 base and 10 bases, with 17 bases remaining between them. CDR1 is LNHNV and CDR2 is YYDKDF in the germline V gene (reference sequence). The chain's CDR3 is CATSRVFLQGREQFF. The CDR3 DNA is TGTGCCACCAGCAGAGTTTTTTTACAGGGTCGGGAGCAGTTCTTC.

V is TRBV4-3 and J is TRBJ2-4; D is ambiguous. Germline values: CDR1 LGHNA, CDR2 YSLEER. CDR3 length: 19 residues. V lost 0 bases and J lost 0, with 18 bases in between. Written as DNA, the CDR3 is TGCGCCAGCAGCCAAGACGGAACCCCGGGCCTTATAGCCAAAAACATTCAGTACTTC. It specifies CASSQDGTPGLIAKNIQYF.

V is TRBV6-2 or TRBV6-3 and J is TRBJ1-1, with 8 bases lining up with TRBD1. This CDR3 has 14 amino acids. The V and J ends lost 2 bases and 8 bases, in that order; junction bases with no gene match: 7. Germline V CDR1 and CDR2: MNHEY, SVGEGT. CDR3 nucleotide sequence: TGTGCCAGCAGTTACCGGGACAGGCAGGGGGAAGCTTTCTTT. Translation gives CASSYRDRQGEAFF.

The chain is built from TRBV7-3 and TRBJ1-2, with D tentatively TRBD1 (6 bases). Trimming took 5 bases from V and 3 from J, leaving 19 bases between them. There are 16 residues in the CDR3. CDR1 SGHTA and CDR2 FQGTGA come from the germline V gene. The CDR3 loop reads CASSPSKGGEHYGYTF. CDR3 in DNA: TGTGCCAGCAGCCCGTCGAAGGGGGGGGAGCACTATGGCTACACCTTC.

This clonotype was picked up a small number of times. This rearrangement joins TRBV20-1 to TRBJ2-7; 7 nucleotides align to TRBD1. Germline CDR1 reads DFQATT; CDR2 reads SNEGSKA (reference sequence). V shed 6 bases and J 3 bases; nucleotides not matched to a gene: 8. The CDR3 is 13 amino acids. The DNA for the CDR3 is TGCAGTGCCACTTCCGGGACAGTCTACGAGCAGTACTTC. Its protein product is CSATSGTVYEQYF.

In nucleotides, the CDR3 is TGCAGTGCTAGACCCGGGACAGGCGGAATGGACGAGCAGTACTTC. Translated: CSARPGTGGMDEQYF. This rearrangement joins TRBV20-1 to TRBJ2-7; 8 bases agree with TRBD1. V gave up 2 bases and J gave up 5 bases; unmatched junction bases: 11. Germline CDR1 DFQATT, CDR2 SNEGSKA (reference sequence). The CDR3 covers 15 residues.

This clonotype came up a few times. This rearrangement joins TRBV20-1 to TRBJ2-7, with D maybe TRBD2 (5 bases). The CDR3 extends over 13 amino acids. V was clipped by 4 bases and J by 0 bases, with 10 bases between them. Germline V gene sequence: CDR1 DFQATT, CDR2 SNEGSKA (reference sequence). The CDR3 bases are TGCAGTGCTACGGATCGGGACTCCTACGAGCAGTACTTC. Amino acid sequence: CSATDRDSYEQYF.

The chain uses TRBV20-1 and TRBJ2-5; no firm D call. Germline values: CDR1 DFQATT, CDR2 SNEGSKA (reference sequence). This CDR3 is built from 12 residues. Trimming left V 1 base short and J 2 bases short, with 5 bases between. In nucleotides, the CDR3 is TGCAGTGCTAGAGTCTTTCAAGAGACCCAGTACTTC. This encodes CSARVFQETQYF.

This clonotype was seen a handful of times. The chain carries TRBV12-3 or TRBV12-4 and TRBJ2-1; TRBD2 agrees at 7 bases. CDR3 length equals 16 residues. V lost 0 bases to trimming and J lost 5 bases; unmatched junction nucleotides: 7. The CDR3 sequence: CASSLAPGLPDNEQFF. As DNA, the CDR3 is TGTGCCAGCAGTTTAGCGCCGGGACTACCCGACAATGAGCAGTTCTTC.

The sample holds many counts of this clonotype. The chain links TRBV12-3 or TRBV12-4 to TRBJ2-5; 7 bases match TRBD1. With V trimmed by 6 bases and J by 5 bases, 6 bases remained unmatched. CDR3 size: 13 residues. CDR3 in DNA: TGTGCCAGCAGATTGACAGGGCTGGAGACCCAGTACTTC. The encoded protein is CASRLTGLETQYF.

This chain uses TRBV18 with TRBJ2-5; possible D gene TRBD2, 6 bases. The length of the CDR3 is 14 residues. V lost 3 bases and J 4 bases, leaving 12 bases between the germline ends. In germline, CDR1 is KGHSH, CDR2 LQKENI. This CDR3 is CASSPGLATETQYF. The DNA of the CDR3 is TGTGCCAGCTCACCGGGGCTAGCGACAGAGACCCAGTACTTC.

This clonotype was picked up many times. V usage is TRBV20-1 and J usage is TRBJ1-2, with D uncertain. The CDR3 totals 12 residues. Germline V gives CDR1 DFQATT, CDR2 SNEGSKA (reference sequence). V lost 6 bases, J lost 4 bases, and 12 bases lay in between. In DNA form, the CDR3 reads TGCAGTGCGGATCAGGATGTCTATGGCTACACCTTC. Protein sequence: CSADQDVYGYTF.

CDR3 region: CASTRLALRADTQYF. The CDR3 nucleotides read TGTGCCAGCACCCGACTAGCCTTGAGGGCAGATACGCAGTATTTT. This chain uses TRBV28 with TRBJ2-3; 7 bases fit TRBD2. This CDR3 has 15 amino acids. V was pared by 7 bases and J by 4 bases, with 11 bases of the junction left unmatched. Germline V gives CDR1 MDHEN, CDR2 SYDVKM. The variable domain in full, with the rest retrieved from reference TRBV28 and TRBJ2-3, is DVKVTQSSRYLVKRTGEKVFLECVQDMDHENMFWYRQDPGLGLRLIYFSYDVKMKEKGDIPEGYSVSREKKERFSLILESASTNQTSMYLCASTRLALRADTQYFGPGTRLTVL.

This clonotype was observed a few times. The genes are TRBV30 and TRBJ2-3; 8 bases map to TRBD2. The J segment lost 7 bases and the V segment lost 4 bases, leaving 7 bases of the junction unmatched. The CDR3 is 13 amino acids. Germline V gene lookup returns CDR1 GTSNPN and CDR2 SVGIG (reference sequence). CDR3 amino acids: CAWKAGGRHTQYF. CDR3 nucleotides: TGTGCCTGGAAGGCGGGAGGAAGGCATACGCAGTATTTT.